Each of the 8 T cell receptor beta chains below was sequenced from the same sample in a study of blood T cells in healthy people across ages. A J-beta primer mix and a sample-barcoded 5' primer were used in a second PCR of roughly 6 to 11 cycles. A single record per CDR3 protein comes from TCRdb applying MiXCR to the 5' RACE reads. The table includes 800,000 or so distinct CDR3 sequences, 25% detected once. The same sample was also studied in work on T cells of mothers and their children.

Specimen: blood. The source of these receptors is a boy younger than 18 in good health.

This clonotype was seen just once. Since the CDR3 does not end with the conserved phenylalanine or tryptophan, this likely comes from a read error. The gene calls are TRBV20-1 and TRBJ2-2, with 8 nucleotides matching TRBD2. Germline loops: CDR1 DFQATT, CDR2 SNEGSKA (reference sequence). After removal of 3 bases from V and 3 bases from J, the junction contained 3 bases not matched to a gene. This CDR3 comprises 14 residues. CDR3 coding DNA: TGCAGTGCTAGGACGGGAGGGGACACCGGGGAGCTGTTTTCT. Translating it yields CSARTGGDTGELFS.

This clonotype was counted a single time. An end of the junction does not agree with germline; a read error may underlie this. The CDR3 reads CACSLDLGVPGYTF. CDR3 DNA: TGTGCCTGCAGCTTAGATCTGGGGGTCCCTGGCTACACCTTC. The chain carries TRBV7-9 and TRBJ1-2; possible D gene TRBD1, 5 bases. The CDR3 is 14 residues long. Germline V gene sequence: CDR1 SEHNR, CDR2 FQNEAQ (reference sequence).

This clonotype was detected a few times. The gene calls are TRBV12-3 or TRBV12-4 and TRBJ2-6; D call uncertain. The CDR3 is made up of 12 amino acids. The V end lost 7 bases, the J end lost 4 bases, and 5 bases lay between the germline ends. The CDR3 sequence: CASTRGANVLTF. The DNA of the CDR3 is TGTGCCAGCACCCGGGGGGCCAACGTCCTGACTTTC.

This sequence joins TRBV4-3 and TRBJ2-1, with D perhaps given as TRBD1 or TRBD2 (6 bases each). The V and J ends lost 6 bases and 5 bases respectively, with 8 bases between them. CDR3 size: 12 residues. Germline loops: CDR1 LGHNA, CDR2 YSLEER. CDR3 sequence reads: CASRGGHNEQFF. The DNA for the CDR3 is TGCGCCAGCAGGGGGGGCCACAATGAGCAGTTCTTC.

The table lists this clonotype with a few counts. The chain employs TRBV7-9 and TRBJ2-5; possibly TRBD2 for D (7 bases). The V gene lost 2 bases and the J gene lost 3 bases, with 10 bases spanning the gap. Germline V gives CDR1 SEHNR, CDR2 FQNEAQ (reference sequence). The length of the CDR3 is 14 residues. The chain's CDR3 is CASSLQGREETQYF. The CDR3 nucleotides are TGTGCCAGCAGCTTACAGGGGAGGGAAGAGACCCAGTACTTC.

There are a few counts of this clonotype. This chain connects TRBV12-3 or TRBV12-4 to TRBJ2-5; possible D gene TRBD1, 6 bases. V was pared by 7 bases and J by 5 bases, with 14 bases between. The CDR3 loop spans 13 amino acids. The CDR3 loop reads CASTFDRRETQYF. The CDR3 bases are TGTGCCAGCACTTTCGACAGGAGGGAGACCCAGTACTTC.

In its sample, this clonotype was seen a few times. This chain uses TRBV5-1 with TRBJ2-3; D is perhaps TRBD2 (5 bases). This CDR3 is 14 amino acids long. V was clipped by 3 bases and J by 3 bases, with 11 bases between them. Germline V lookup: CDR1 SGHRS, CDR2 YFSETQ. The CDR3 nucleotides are TGCGCCAGCAGCTCAGAGGGCTTGACAGATACGCAGTATTTT. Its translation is CASSSEGLTDTQYF.

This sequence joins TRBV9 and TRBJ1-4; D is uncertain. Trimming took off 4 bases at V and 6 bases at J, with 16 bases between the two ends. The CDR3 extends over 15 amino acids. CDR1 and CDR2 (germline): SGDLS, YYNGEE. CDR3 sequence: CASSPGYERDEKLFF. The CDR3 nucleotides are TGTGCCAGCAGCCCAGGTTATGAGAGGGATGAAAAACTGTTTTTT.